Shown below are 5 T cell receptor beta chains from a single sample sequenced in a study of control samples from healthy donors and cancer patients. Profiled with immunoSEQ multiplex PCR; TCRdb holds only in-frame clones, not every one. Of tens of thousands of clones listed, approximately 90% were seen once; the top ten hold roughly 0.8%. The sample comprised PBMCs. The receptors stem from a man aged 30 to 45 with colorectal cancer.

This clone was detected only a few times. V gene TRBV4-2 combines with J gene TRBJ1-6; TRBD1 might be the D (6 bases). The CDR3 runs to 14 residues. Trimming removed 4 bases from V and 8 bases from J, with 12 bases in between. CDR1 is LGHNA, CDR2 YNFKEQ, per germline. In DNA form, the CDR3 reads TGTGCCAGCAGCCTGGACAGCGCTCATTCACCCCTCCACTTT. Translating it yields CASSLDSAHSPLHF.

This chain uses TRBV11-3 with TRBJ2-2, with no clear D. The germline V and J ends were trimmed by 3 bases and 0 bases, with 14 bases remaining between them. The CDR3 is made up of 17 amino acids. CDR1 is SGHNT, CDR2 YENEEA, per germline. This CDR3 is CASSLSFSGTNTGELFF. CDR3 bases: TGTGCCAGCAGCTTGAGTTTCTCCGGAACGAACACCGGGGAGCTGTTTTTT. The full variable domain, with the rest looked up from reference TRBV11-3 and TRBJ2-2, is EAGVVQSPRYKIIEKKQPVAFWCNPISGHNTLYWYLQNLGQGPELLIRYENEEAVDDSQLPKDRFSAERLKGVDSTLKIQPAELGDSAVYLCASSLSFSGTNTGELFFGEGSRLTVL.

The CDR3 protein is CASSLAGAYEQYF. Here the CDR3 DNA reads TGTGCCAGCAGCTTAGCTGGGGCTTACGAGCAGTACTTC. The chain combines TRBV7-9 with TRBJ2-7, with D maybe TRBD1 (5 bases). Germline V gives CDR1 SEHNR, CDR2 FQNEAQ (reference sequence). The CDR3 sequence is 13 residues long. V was shortened by 0 bases and J by 4 bases, with 7 bases between the two germline ends.

DNA of the CDR3: TGTGCCAGCAGCTTGCAGGGGCTCGGGTACACTGAAGCTTTCTTT. Residues: CASSLQGLGYTEAFF. The rearrangement links TRBV5-6 to TRBJ1-1, with D tentatively TRBD1 (6 bases). The CDR3 is 15 amino acids. Trimming removed 1 base at V and 3 bases at J, with 13 bases between. The germline gives CDR1 SGHDT, CDR2 YYEEEE.

This chain connects TRBV30 to TRBJ2-7, with a tentative D call TRBD1 (5 bases). The CDR3 is 12 amino acids. The germline gives CDR1 GTSNPN, CDR2 SVGIG (reference sequence). V gave up 3 bases and J gave up 2 bases, with 8 bases separating them. In DNA form, the CDR3 reads TGTGCCTGGAGGAAGGGGACCTACGAGCAGTACTTC. It encodes CAWRKGTYEQYF.